Sequencing of this T cell receptor (beta chain) was carried out in a study of cytomegalovirus exposure and HLA in healthy donors. Background on the study: Findings of an earlier analysis included more than 90 million unique TCR beta sequences from roughly 180 million T cells. Of approximately 400 genotyped donors, 65% to 85% clustered with self-reported Caucasian donors. Findings and limits, study-wide: There were some public TCRs occurring in many donors, but most TCR sequences were rare. The availability of immune exposure information extended only to CMV serostatus.

PCR amplification relied on 60 Vbeta primers (plus 13 Jbeta primers). TCRdb's table, derived via immunoSEQ multiplex PCR, lists solely in-frame clones and lacks some. The table includes approximately 170,000 clones, over 80% detected once. This clone was detected a few times. Its antigen is not known. V gave up 2 bases and J gave up 8 bases, with 15 bases separating them. In germline, CDR1 is MNHEY, CDR2 SVGAGI. The CDR3 runs to 15 residues. The V gene is TRBV6-5, the J gene TRBJ1-4; tentative D call: TRBD1 (5 bases). The sequenced sample was PBMCs. This receptor was obtained from a human donor in good health. The CDR3 DNA sequence: TGTGCCAGCAGTTACGGTATCAGGGTGGCCGAAAAACTGTTTTTT. It yields the protein CASSYGIRVAEKLFF.